Given below is one TCR beta chain in context. What antigen it recognizes has not been identified. No base qualities exist here, and no much larger clone lies one base off it. The sample originates from a study of shared clonotypes between healthy human individuals (dated by TCRdb to 2019 to 2021). Regarding the research as a whole: Three men and a couple of women, aged 18 to 49 years, made up the cohort. Blood TCR repertoires of five healthy adults were deeply sequenced to estimate repertoire size and the extent of clonotype sharing between individuals. Per donor, three plates each were used for CD4 naive and CD4 memory, two for CD8 naive, and one for CD8 memory. Between about 0.9 and 10 billion PBMCs per donor were obtained by leukapheresis. To increase sequencing depth and limit assay-specific biases, different laboratories used diverse techniques to prepare libraries and sequence TCR repertoires. Broad study findings and their caveats: Sampling was restricted to blood, and TCR repertoires in tissues likely differ from the TCR repertoires found in blood. Higher generation probabilities were observed for clonotypes shared by all four sorted-subset donors than for non-shared clonotypes. Across several donors, 4.5% to 6.5% of naive CD4, approximately 3.5% of naive CD8, about 2.3% of memory CD4, and around 0.4% of memory CD8 clonotypes were shared. Based on pairwise subsampling, the degree of clonotype sharing among donors was expected to be affected by sequencing depth. Estimated clonotype richness was generally larger for naive than for memory subsets. Rarefaction of sorted-subset datasets indicated incomplete sequencing despite the large sequencing depth. The genetic and exposure-history diversity represented was limited by the small number of donors.

Using the deep immunoSEQ assay, TCR CDR3 regions were amplified from genomic DNA by multiplex PCR. Extracted genomic DNA from each cell subset was spread evenly across all wells of several immunoSEQ 96-well plates, with each plate serving as a replicate. For sorted subsets, each replicate PCR was loaded with around 220 ng genomic DNA, equivalent to 30,000 or so T cell genomes. The purified libraries were quantified using a Qubit 3.0 fluorometer, sized with a Bioanalyzer 2100, and then quantified again using the KAPA Library Quantification kit. A separate single-read 150-cycle Illumina NextSeq 550 flow cell was used to sequence each immunoSEQ 96-well plate. The authors' pipeline ran thus. Because the immunoSEQ output held only junctional sequences and lacked quality scores, the filtering could not match the filtering applied to full-length reads. To assign V/J genes and CDR3, sequences were annotated using PyIR, a Python wrapper for IgBLAST v1.9, with IMGT germline references. Reads were removed for weak V/J assignments (E-value above 1e-6), missing CDR3, stop codons, out-of-frame junctions, or ambiguous translated residues. A V3J clonotype was defined by an identical inferred V gene, J gene, and CDR3 amino acid sequence. To compute the percentage overlap between repertoires, the number of shared unique clonotypes was divided by the size of the smaller repertoire. Repertoire richness was assessed with RTK rarefaction, the Chao1 estimator, and Recon v2.1 estimates of unobserved clonotypes. Generation probabilities for all TCRbeta clonotypes obtained by the gDNA method from a handful of donors were computed using OLGA. In its TCRdb copy, this immuneACCESS table keeps in-frame sequences only and misses some clones. Where compared with another copy, unresolved V genes explain less than half of these, and the others have no known cause. From that table come the V and J calls and clone size; the DNA was used to work out D and trimming. The sample data list approximately 1,000,000 clones, and about 80% of these were observed just once. The top ten clones comprise almost 0.9% of the sample.

Cut back by 4 bases and 4 bases, the V and J ends lie 13 bases apart. As encoded in the germline V gene, CDR1 is SGHDN while CDR2 is FVKESK. Inclusive of the bounding cysteine and phenylalanine, the CDR3 is 14 residues long. The retained sequence is limited to the CDR3, 42 bases, with the frame set at the first base. The donors were healthy, HIV-negative adults who had no recently reported acute infections or vaccinations. Only Caucasian adults living in Nashville, Tennessee, USA were represented among the donors. CD4+ T cells were enriched by magnetic negative selection; naive cells were then positively selected on CD45RA, and the negative fraction formed the memory subset. Blood was collected by leukapheresis, and PBMCs were isolated by Ficoll-Histopaque density gradient centrifugation and then cryopreserved in liquid nitrogen vapor phase. Purity and quantity of every magnetically sorted T cell population were checked by analytical flow cytometry. Genomic DNA was isolated from every sorted fraction and measured by UV absorbance on a Nanodrop 2000c.

This clonotype was obtained from a man between 18 and 35 years old in good health. Some clones in this sample may be carry-over from other donors' samples. The V gene is TRBV14 and the J gene is TRBJ1-2; no D gene call is confident. Sequenced material: memory CD4+ T cells from PBMCs. This specimen's cell subset or site label, per the study, means: CD45RA-negative fraction. The base sequence is TGTGCCAGCAGCCTTGCCCCGCGGGTCTATGGCTACACCTTC. Protein translation: CASSLAPRVYGYTF.